One sample yielded the 7 T cell receptor beta chains listed below, sequenced in a study of neurological immune-mediated disorders. TCRdb fed the 5' RACE reads into MiXCR, producing one record per CDR3 protein. The sample shows tens of thousands of distinct CDR3 sequences, 3% to 4.5% of them seen only once. Material: PBMCs. These receptor sequences come from a man aged 55 to 70 with multiple sclerosis.

A few counts support this clonotype. V gene TRBV27 combines with J gene TRBJ2-6; D is unresolved. The germline CDR1 and CDR2 sequences are MNHEY and SMNVEV (reference sequence). V lost 4 bases to trimming and J lost 11 bases, with 24 bases between them. The CDR3 has 17 residues. The CDR3 DNA is TGTGCCAGCAGTTCCCGCTGGGAACAGCCCAAAAGGGACGTCCTGACTTTC. This translates into CASSSRWEQPKRDVLTF. Together with reference TRBV27 and TRBJ2-6, the CDR3 gives the full variable domain: EAQVTQNPRYLITVTGKKLTVTCSQNMNHEYMSWYRQDPGLGLRQIYYSMNVEVTDKGDVPEGYKVSRKEKRNFPLILESPSPNQTSLYFCASSSRWEQPKRDVLTFGAGSRLTVL.

This clonotype has at least ten counts. The genes are TRBV29-1 and TRBJ2-5; D remains ambiguous. There are 11 residues in the CDR3. CDR1 SQVTM and CDR2 ANQGSEA come from the germline V gene. Trimming took 4 bases from V and 5 from J, leaving 8 bases between them. The CDR3 spells CSVGPRETQYF. The CDR3 DNA follows: TGCAGCGTTGGGCCCCGGGAGACCCAGTACTTC.

This clonotype was seen many times. The CDR3 region has the DNA TGCGCCAGCAGCTTTACATACAATGAGCAGTTCTTC. This sequence encodes CASSFTYNEQFF. The chain employs TRBV5-1 and TRBJ2-1, with D uncertain. The CDR3 length is 12 residues. Per the germline V gene, CDR1 is SGHRS and CDR2 is YFSETQ. Trimming shortened V by 2 bases and J by 4 bases, and 4 bases separated the two germline ends.

This clonotype was counted many times. This rearrangement joins TRBV20-1 to TRBJ1-5; D gene unclear. Germline-derived CDR1 and CDR2 are DFQATT and SNEGSKA (reference sequence). The V end was cut by 2 bases, the J end by 2 bases, with 16 bases between. There are 16 residues in the CDR3. The CDR3 reads CSARNLSANGNQPQHF. CDR3 DNA: TGCAGTGCTAGAAACTTGTCCGCGAATGGCAATCAGCCCCAGCATTTT.

By sample fraction, this clonotype is medium-sized (0.01 to 0.1%). This rearrangement joins TRBV7-9 to TRBJ2-6; a weak D match, TRBD2 (6 bases). Trimming took 10 bases from V and 2 from J, leaving 12 bases between them. Germline CDR1 reads SEHNR; CDR2 reads FQNEAQ (reference sequence). The CDR3 is made up of 14 amino acids. The DNA of the CDR3 is TGTGCCACCCCCGGCGGGGCTGGGGCCAACGTCCTGACTTTC. It encodes CATPGGAGANVLTF.

In its sample, this clonotype was seen many times. The V and J genes are TRBV12-3 or TRBV12-4 and TRBJ1-1; D gene unclear. The CDR3 is 14 amino acids. The V end lost 6 bases, the J end lost 1 base, and 12 bases lay between the germline ends. The CDR3 is CASSPIRSNTEAFF. CDR3 nucleotides: TGTGCCAGCAGCCCGATACGGTCGAACACTGAAGCTTTCTTT.

This clonotype appeared many times. The chain links TRBV6-5 to TRBJ2-7; the D is unclear. Trimming cost V 5 bases and J 0 bases, with 11 bases left between them. Germline CDR1 and CDR2: MNHEY and SVGAGI. There are 14 residues in the CDR3. DNA for the CDR3: TGTGCCAGCAGTCGCCTTACTTCCTCCTACGAGCAGTACTTC. Protein product: CASSRLTSSYEQYF.